This T cell receptor beta chain was identified during a study of blood T cell repertoires in COVID-19. Only in-frame clones appear in the TCRdb table, and some are missing; sequencing was by immunoSEQ multiplex PCR. The sample holds 300,000 or so clones, 70% to 90% seen once. The CDR3 contains 14 residues. The germline CDR1 and CDR2 sequences are SQVTM and ANQGSEA. Germline trimming cut 6 bases from V and 0 bases from J; bases unmatched to any gene: 6. This TCR was recovered from a woman aged 40 to 50 with acute COVID-19. The rearrangement uses TRBV29-1 and TRBJ2-3, with 7 bases lining up with TRBD1. The sequenced material came from PBMCs or T cells enriched from blood (not recorded which). The CDR3 reads CSVSGQYSTDTQYF. In nucleotides, the CDR3 is TGCAGCGTGTCGGGACAGTATAGCACAGATACGCAGTATTTT.